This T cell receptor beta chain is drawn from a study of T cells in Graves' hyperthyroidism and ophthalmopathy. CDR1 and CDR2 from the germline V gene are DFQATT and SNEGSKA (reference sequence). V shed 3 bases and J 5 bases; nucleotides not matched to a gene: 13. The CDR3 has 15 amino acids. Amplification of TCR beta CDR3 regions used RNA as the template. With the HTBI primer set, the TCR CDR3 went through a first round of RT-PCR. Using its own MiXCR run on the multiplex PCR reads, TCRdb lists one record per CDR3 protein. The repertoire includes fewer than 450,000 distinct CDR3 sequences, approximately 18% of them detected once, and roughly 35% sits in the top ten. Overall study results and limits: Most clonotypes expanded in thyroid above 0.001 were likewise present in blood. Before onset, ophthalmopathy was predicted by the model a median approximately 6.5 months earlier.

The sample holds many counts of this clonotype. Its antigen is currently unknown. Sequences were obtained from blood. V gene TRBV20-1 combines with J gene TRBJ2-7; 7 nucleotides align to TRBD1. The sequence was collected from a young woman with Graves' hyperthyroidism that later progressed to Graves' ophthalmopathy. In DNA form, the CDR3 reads TGCAGTGCTAGGGATCCCTCACAGGGGTTACACGAGCAGTACTTC. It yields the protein CSARDPSQGLHEQYF.